This entry describes one T cell receptor beta chain. These data originate in a study of blood T cell repertoires in COVID-19. Across the study: Both acute and convalescent COVID-19 samples were obtained from the United States, Italy and Spain.

Original processing notes: The authors estimated nucleated cell counts from reference gene primer amplification. Produced via immunoSEQ multiplex PCR; TCRdb's table is partial and in-frame only. That table supplies the V and J calls and clone size; D and trimming were determined from the DNA. The sample consists of 250,000 or so clones, approximately 90% of them appearing once. Someone with COVID-19 had been met by exposed participants within 2 weeks before study entry. This sequence originates from a middle-aged man who had been exposed to COVID-19. The sample comprised PBMCs or T cells enriched from blood (not recorded which).

The CDR3, as DNA: TGTGCCAGCAGCTTAGGGACAGGGAGTCAAGAGACCCAGTACTTC. Amino acids: CASSLGTGSQETQYF. The chain combines TRBV7-2 with TRBJ2-5; 8 bases match TRBD1. V gave up 1 base and J gave up 2 bases; unmatched junction bases: 3. Germline V gene sequence: CDR1 SGHTA, CDR2 FQGNSA. The CDR3 is 15 residues long. Using reference TRBV7-2 and TRBJ2-5 for the parts outside the CDR3, the full variable domain is GAGVSQSPSNKVTEKGKDVELRCDPISGHTALYWYRQSLGQGLEFLIYFQGNSAPDKSGLPSDRFSAERTGGSVSTLTIQRTQQEDSAVYLCASSLGTGSQETQYFGPGTRLLVL.